The T cell receptor beta chain under discussion was sequenced for a study of OX40 agonist ivuxolimab in advanced cancers. Study background: Patients achieving partial responses numbered three: one hepatocellular carcinoma case and two cutaneous melanoma cases.

Some clones are missing from TCRdb's copy, which holds only in-frame ones; the method was immunoSEQ multiplex PCR. The data contain nearly 110,000 clones, approximately 90% of them seen just once; the ten biggest clones take up about 1.2%. Broader study findings: Several nonresponders also turned out to have low normalized T-cell clonal expansion.

To note about this clone: Its antigen remains unidentified.

The junction had 8 bases not matched to a gene; V was cut back by 3 bases and J by 6 bases. CDR3 length equals 14 residues. Germline lookup yields CDR1 SGHRS and CDR2 YFSETQ. The starting material was CD4+ or CD8+ T cells sorted from blood, obtained in a trial of the OX40 agonist ivuxolimab. The gene calls are TRBV5-1 and TRBJ1-1; 7 nucleotides match TRBD1. This sequence originates from an adult with an advanced solid tumor such as melanoma, head and neck, liver or kidney cancer. The CDR3 nucleotides read TGCGCCAGCAGCTCGGACAGGTTTGAGGCTGAAGCTTTCTTT. Protein product: CASSSDRFEAEAFF.